The T cell receptor beta chain under discussion was sequenced for a study of blood T cell repertoires in COVID-19. TCRdb's table, derived via immunoSEQ multiplex PCR, lists solely in-frame clones and lacks some. Among about 220,000 clones listed, 86% were seen once. In its sample, this clone was seen a few times. Germline CDR1 and CDR2: SGHNT and YYREEE (reference sequence). The V end lost 3 bases, the J end lost 5 bases, and 9 bases lay between the germline ends. CDR3 length: 13 residues. This chain links TRBV5-4 with TRBJ2-1; weak D call: TRBD1 (5 bases). This TCR was sampled from a woman aged 45-65 years with COVID-19, enrolled during active disease. The sample comprised peripheral blood. CDR3 protein: CASSSDINNEQFF. The DNA for the CDR3 is TGTGCCAGCAGCTCGGACATTAACAATGAGCAGTTCTTC.